This entry is about one T cell receptor (beta chain). Its antigen is unidentified. This sample was included in a study of blood T cells in healthy people across ages. General study findings and limits: Naive T cell percentage and TCR beta diversity correlated strongly.

Germline-derived CDR1 and CDR2 are LGHNA and YSLEER. This CDR3 comprises 13 residues. With 3 bases removed from V and 6 bases from J, the gap between germline ends came to 9 bases. Sample-barcoded 5' priming and a J-beta primer mix drove a second PCR of about 6 to 12 cycles. With 12 random nucleotides, a template-switch adaptor tagged each individual cDNA molecule. Each CDR3 protein gets one entry after TCRdb re-called the 5' RACE reads with MiXCR. The sample consists of fewer than 900,000 distinct CDR3 sequences, roughly 43% of them appearing once. J is TRBJ2-1 and V is TRBV4-3; D gene ambiguous. Sequenced material: blood. This TCR was recovered from an older woman in good health. The CDR3 nucleotides read TGCGCCAGCAGCCACGTTAAGAGCAATGAGCAGTTCTTC. It translates to CASSHVKSNEQFF.